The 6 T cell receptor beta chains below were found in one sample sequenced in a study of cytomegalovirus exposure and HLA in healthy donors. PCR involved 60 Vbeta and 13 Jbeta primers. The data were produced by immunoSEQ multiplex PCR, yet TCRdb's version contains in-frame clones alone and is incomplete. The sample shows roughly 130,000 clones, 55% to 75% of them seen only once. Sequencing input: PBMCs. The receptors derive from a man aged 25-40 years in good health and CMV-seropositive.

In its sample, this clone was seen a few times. The CDR3 DNA reads as TGTGCCAGCAGTTCGGACAGCTCTGGGGCCAACGTCCTGACTTTC. It translates to CASSSDSSGANVLTF. The V gene is TRBV7-6, the J gene TRBJ2-6, with D maybe TRBD1 (6 bases). Per the germline V gene, CDR1 is SGHVS and CDR2 is FNYEAQ. The CDR3 runs to 15 residues. The V and J ends lost 6 bases and 0 bases respectively, with 9 bases between them.

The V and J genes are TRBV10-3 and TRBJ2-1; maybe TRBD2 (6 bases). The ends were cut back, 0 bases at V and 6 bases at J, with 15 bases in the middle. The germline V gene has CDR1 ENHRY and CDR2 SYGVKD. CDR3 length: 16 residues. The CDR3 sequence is CAISESRGRRFNEQFF. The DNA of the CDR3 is TGTGCCATCAGTGAGTCTCGGGGGAGGAGGTTCAATGAGCAGTTCTTC.

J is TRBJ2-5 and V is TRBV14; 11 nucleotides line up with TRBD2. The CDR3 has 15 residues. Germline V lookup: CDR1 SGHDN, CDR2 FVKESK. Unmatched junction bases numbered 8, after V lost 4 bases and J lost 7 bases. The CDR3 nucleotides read TGTGCCAGCAGCCCGACTCTAGCGGGAGGCGGGACCCAGTACTTC. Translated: CASSPTLAGGGTQYF.

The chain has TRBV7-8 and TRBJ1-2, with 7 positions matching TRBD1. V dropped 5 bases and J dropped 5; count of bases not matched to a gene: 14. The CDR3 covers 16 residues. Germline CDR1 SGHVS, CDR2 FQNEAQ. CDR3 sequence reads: CASSPLSEGAIYGYTF. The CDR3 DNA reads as TGTGCCAGCAGCCCCCTATCCGAGGGGGCGATTTATGGCTACACCTTC.

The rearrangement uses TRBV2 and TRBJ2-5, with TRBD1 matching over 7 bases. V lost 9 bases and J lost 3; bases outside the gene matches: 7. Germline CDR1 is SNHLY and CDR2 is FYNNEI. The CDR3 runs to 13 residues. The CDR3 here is CASFRGKEETQYF. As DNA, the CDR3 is TGTGCCAGTTTCAGGGGGAAAGAAGAGACCCAGTACTTC.

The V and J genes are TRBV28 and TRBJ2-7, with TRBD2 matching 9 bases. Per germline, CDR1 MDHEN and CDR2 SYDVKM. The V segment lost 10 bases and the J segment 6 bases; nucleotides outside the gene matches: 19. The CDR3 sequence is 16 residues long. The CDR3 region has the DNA TGTGCCACCAGAAGGCGACGACTACTGCGGGAGGGCGAGCAGTACTTC. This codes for CATRRRRLLREGEQYF.